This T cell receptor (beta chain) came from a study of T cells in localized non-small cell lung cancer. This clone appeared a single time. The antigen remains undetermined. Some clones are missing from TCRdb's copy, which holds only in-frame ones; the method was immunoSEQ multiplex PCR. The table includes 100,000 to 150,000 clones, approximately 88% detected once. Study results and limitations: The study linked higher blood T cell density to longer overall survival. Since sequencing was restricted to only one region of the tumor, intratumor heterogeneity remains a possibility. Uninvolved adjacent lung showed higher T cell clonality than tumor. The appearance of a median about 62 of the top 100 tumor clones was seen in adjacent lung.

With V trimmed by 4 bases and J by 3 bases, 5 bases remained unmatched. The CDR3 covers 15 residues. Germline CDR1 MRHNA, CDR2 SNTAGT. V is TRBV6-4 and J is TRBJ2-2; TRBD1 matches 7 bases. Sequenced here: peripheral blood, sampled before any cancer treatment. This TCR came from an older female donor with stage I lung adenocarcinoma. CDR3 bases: TGTGCCAGCAGTGTGGGGCAGGGGGACACCGGGGAGCTGTTTTTT. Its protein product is CASSVGQGDTGELFF.